The rows below give T cell receptor beta chains drawn from one sample of a study of spatial heterogeneity in lung cancer. TCRdb used MiXCR to reprocess the 5' RACE reads, holding one entry per CDR3 protein. The sample carries approximately 21,000 distinct CDR3 sequences, about 4.3% recorded once. Here the sequenced sample was lung tumor tissue, taken at surgery. These receptors all come from a male donor with early-stage non-small cell lung cancer. CDR3s include the opening cysteine and the closing phenylalanine or tryptophan. The D gene is left open where the match is weak. Rows give clone size only sometimes, using once, few, many, or a class for an expanded clone.

clone_size	v_call	j_call	d_call	cdr3_nt	cdr3_aa
many	TRBV7-2	TRBJ2-6	NA	TGTGCCAGCAGCTTACAAGGGACTGGGGCCAACGTCCTGACTTTC	CASSLQGTGANVLTF
many	TRBV7-8	TRBJ2-5	NA	TGTGCCAGCAGCTCGGATGAGACCCAGTACTTC	CASSSDETQYF
many	TRBV20-1	TRBJ1-5	NA	TGCAGTGCTATCCGAGGGGGGATGAATAGCAATCAGCCCCAGCATTTT	CSAIRGGMNSNQPQHF
many	TRBV6-1	TRBJ2-1	TRBD1	TGTGCCAGCAGCCAACAGGGGGCAAATGAGCAGTTCTTC	CASSQQGANEQFF
many	TRBV6-5	TRBJ2-1	TRBD2	TGTGCCAGCAGTTACTCGCCGGGGGGGCCAGATGAGCAGTTCTTC	CASSYSPGGPDEQFF
many	TRBV28	TRBJ2-3	NA	TGTGCCAGTAAAAGGGCCCGTGGCACAGATACGCAGTATTTT	CASKRARGTDTQYF
few	TRBV11-2	TRBJ2-1	NA	TGTGCCAGCAGCTTGATGACCAACAATGAGCAGTTCTTC	CASSLMTNNEQFF
many	TRBV5-6	TRBJ1-5	NA	TGTGCCAGCAGCTTGGTACCAGGGCCCCAGCATTTT	CASSLVPGPQHF
many	TRBV6-2/TRBV6-3	TRBJ2-1	NA	TGTGCCAGCAGTTACTCGCCGACTCAAGGGGCGGCCGGGTTCTTC	CASSYSPTQGAAGFF
many	TRBV18	TRBJ1-1	NA	TGTGCCAGCTCACCACCGGGGGGGCGCCGCTCTGAAGCTTTCTTT	CASSPPGGRRSEAFF
many	TRBV5-1	TRBJ2-1	TRBD2	TGCGCCAGCAGCTTGGGACTAGCGGGAACGAATGAGCAGTTCTTC	CASSLGLAGTNEQFF
many	TRBV4-3	TRBJ2-1	NA	TGCGCCAGCAGCCAAGATATTCACGATCCCTACAATGAGCAGTTCTTC	CASSQDIHDPYNEQFF
many	TRBV9	TRBJ1-2	NA	TGTGCCAGCAGCGTAGCTCTGGGGGACTATGGCTACACCTTC	CASSVALGDYGYTF
many	TRBV28	TRBJ1-2	NA	TGTGCCAGCAGTTGGCCTAACTATGGCTACACCTTC	CASSWPNYGYTF
NA	TRBV7-8	TRBJ2-3	TRBD2	TGTGCCAGCAGCTTTCAACTAGCGGGGGGGCCAGATACGCAGTATTTT	CASSFQLAGGPDTQYF
many	TRBV11-2	TRBJ2-4	NA	TGTGCCAGCAGCGGTCAGAGAGCCAAAAACATTCAGTACTTC	CASSGQRAKNIQYF
few	TRBV11-2	TRBJ2-5	NA	TGTGCCAGCAGCTTAGGGACAAATGGCCAAGAGACCCAGTACTTC	CASSLGTNGQETQYF
many	TRBV29-1	TRBJ1-5	NA	TGCAGCGTTGTGTCCGGGATCAATCAGCCCCAGCATTTT	CSVVSGINQPQHF
few	TRBV7-8	TRBJ1-1	NA	TGCCACAATGGCACGAGGACAGACAATGAAGCTTTCTTT	CHNGTRTDNEAFF
many	TRBV4-2	TRBJ2-1	TRBD1	TGTGCCAGTAGCCTTGCGGGACAGGGTTTGTCCTACAATGAGCAGTTCTTC	CASSLAGQGLSYNEQFF
many	TRBV12-3/TRBV12-4	TRBJ1-3	NA	TGTGCCAGCAGTCTGCCGAGGGGACGGAGCTCTGGAAACACCATATATTTT	CASSLPRGRSSGNTIYF
many	TRBV6-1	TRBJ1-2	TRBD1	TGTGCCAGCAGTGCCCCGACAGGGATCTATGGCTACACCTTC	CASSAPTGIYGYTF